Listed here are 13 T cell receptor beta chains from one sample, sequenced in a study of T cell changes during pregnancy in multiple sclerosis. Sequencing used immunoSEQ multiplex PCR; TCRdb keeps in-frame clones, though not all of them. The top ten hold approximately 0.69% of the sample, which has under 70,000 clones, 91% seen once. Here the sequenced sample was CD4+ T cells from peripheral blood mononuclear cells, taken in the first trimester of pregnancy. The receptors were gathered from a female donor with multiple sclerosis, enrolled in a pregnancy study.

The V and J genes are TRBV5-1 and TRBJ1-1; 9 bases map to TRBD1. J was trimmed by 3 bases and V by 3 bases; bases with no gene match: 6. The germline V gene has CDR1 SGHRS and CDR2 YFSETQ. The CDR3 loop spans 15 amino acids. The CDR3 DNA reads TGCGCCAGCAGCTACAGGGGGCGAACAGACACTGAAGCTTTCTTT. It is translated as CASSYRGRTDTEAFF. The full variable domain, with the rest looked up from reference TRBV5-1 and TRBJ1-1, is KAGVTQTPRYLIKTRGQQVTLSCSPISGHRSVSWYQQTPGQGLQFLFEYFSETQRNKGNFPGRFSGRQFSNSRSEMNVSTLELGDSALYLCASSYRGRTDTEAFFGQGTRLTVV.

This chain uses TRBV6-5 with TRBJ1-2, with D perhaps matching TRBD1 (5 bases). V was trimmed by 2 bases and J by 3 bases, leaving 7 bases between them. Germline V gene lookup returns CDR1 MNHEY and CDR2 SVGAGI. The CDR3 has 13 amino acids. Written as DNA, the CDR3 is TGTGCCAGCAGTTACAGCAGGGACTATGGCTACACCTTC. Translated: CASSYSRDYGYTF.

V gene TRBV7-2 combines with J gene TRBJ2-3; 8 nucleotides line up with TRBD1. CDR1 and CDR2 (germline): SGHTA, FQGNSA. V lost 10 bases and J lost 1; bases outside the gene matches: 10. The CDR3 loop spans 15 amino acids. CDR3 loop: CATTRQGAGTDTQYF. Here the CDR3 DNA reads TGTGCCACAACTAGGCAGGGGGCAGGCACAGATACGCAGTATTTT.

The table lists this clone with a count of one. The CDR3 protein is CASSLSPTGGNTIYF. The CDR3 DNA reads as TGCGCCAGCAGCTTGTCGCCGACAGGGGGAAACACCATATATTTT. This sequence joins TRBV5-1 and TRBJ1-3; 7 bases are shared with TRBD1. Germline trimming cut 1 base from V and 4 bases from J; bases unmatched to any gene: 5. The CDR3 consists of 15 residues. Germline CDR1 is SGHRS and CDR2 is YFSETQ.

The chain carries TRBV6-5 and TRBJ2-3; 8 bases fit TRBD2. CDR1 is MNHEY, CDR2 SVGAGI, per germline. The CDR3 spans 15 residues. Trimming at V came to 0 bases and at J to 6 bases, leaving 5 bases not matched to a gene. The CDR3 sequence is CASSYSTPGGDTQYF. The CDR3 DNA reads TGTGCCAGCAGTTACTCGACCCCGGGGGGGGATACGCAGTATTTT.

The J gene is TRBJ1-2, the V gene TRBV6-5; perhaps TRBD1 as D (5 bases). Trimming took 4 bases from V and 5 from J, leaving 11 bases between them. The CDR3 runs 13 residues. CDR1 MNHEY and CDR2 SVGAGI come from the germline V gene. This CDR3 reads CASSLGGRYGYTF. DNA for the CDR3: TGTGCCAGCAGTTTGGGGGGGAGGTATGGCTACACCTTC.

Remarks on this clone: The limits of the CDR3 on the DNA are not certain, so only TCRdb's listed CDR3 is given. The chain is built from TRBV6-6 and TRBJ1-3. The CDR3 sequence runs 15 residues, both termini included. Germline V lookup: CDR1 MNHNY, CDR2 SVGAGI (reference sequence). CDR3 residues: CASSSSVTYGNTIYF.

V gene TRBV4-3 combines with J gene TRBJ2-2; no reliable D call. V lost 0 bases, J lost 3 bases, and 8 bases lay in between. The CDR3 consists of 15 residues. CDR1 is LGHNA and CDR2 is YSLEER in the germline V gene. The chain's CDR3 is CASSQDVGYTGELFF. The CDR3 DNA reads TGCGCCAGCAGCCAAGATGTCGGTTACACCGGGGAGCTGTTTTTT.

This clone came up once. The V call is TRBV11-3, the J call TRBJ2-1; 7 bases fit TRBD2. Losses at the gene ends were 1 base for V and 5 bases for J; bases not matched to a gene: 2. There are 14 residues in the CDR3. From germline, CDR1 is SGHNT and CDR2 YENEEA. CDR3 sequence (DNA): TGTGCCAGCAGCTTAGCAACTAGCGACAATGAGCAGTTCTTC. It specifies CASSLATSDNEQFF.

CDR3 residues: CSAGRLGGYTF. The CDR3 DNA sequence: TGCAGTGCTGGGCGACTAGGGGGCTACACCTTC. The chain carries TRBV20-1 and TRBJ1-2; no firm D call. This CDR3 has 11 residues. Germline CDR1 is DFQATT and CDR2 is SNEGSKA (reference sequence). Trimming pared 5 bases from V and 8 bases from J, leaving 12 bases between.

The chain recombines TRBV7-3 with TRBJ2-5; D perhaps matches TRBD1 (5 bases). The V and J ends lost 9 bases and 7 bases respectively, with 21 bases between them. The germline V gene encodes CDR1 SGHTA and CDR2 FQGTGA. CDR3 length: 14 amino acids. The CDR3 DNA sequence: TGTGCCAGGAAAGGCCAGGGTTTGGATGGGACCCAGTACTTC. This translates into CARKGQGLDGTQYF.

V usage is TRBV4-3 and J usage is TRBJ2-3; 8 bases fit TRBD2. CDR1 and CDR2 (germline): LGHNA, YSLEER. CDR3 length: 17 residues. Trimming cost V 0 bases and J 1 base; bases outside gene matches: 6. CDR3 region: CASSQESRRGGTDTQYF. The CDR3 region has the DNA TGCGCCAGCAGCCAAGAGAGTCGGCGGGGGGGCACAGATACGCAGTATTTT.

This chain connects TRBV5-1 to TRBJ1-2; 8 bases fit TRBD1. The V gene end was trimmed by 3 bases and the J gene end by 8 bases; junction bases not matched to a gene: 9. CDR3 length: 14 residues. The germline gives CDR1 SGHRS, CDR2 YFSETQ. The CDR3 bases are TGCGCCAGCAGCTCGGGCGAGACAGGGGAAGGCTACACCTTC. Residues: CASSSGETGEGYTF.